This T cell receptor (beta chain) was observed in a study of blood T cell repertoires in COVID-19. Using immunoSEQ multiplex PCR, the repertoire was profiled, and TCRdb retains in-frame clones only, with some absent. The table has some 87,000 clones, roughly 92% seen once. CDR3 size: 13 residues. Trimming removed 0 bases from V and 7 bases from J, with 9 bases in between. CDR1 and CDR2 (germline): KGHSH, LQKENI. Sequenced input: peripheral blood. The rearrangement links TRBV18 to TRBJ1-1; D gene uncertain. This clonotype was sampled from a woman aged 55-69 years with active COVID-19. CDR3 residues: CASSPPSHFEAFF. The CDR3 DNA follows: TGTGCCAGCTCACCACCATCCCACTTTGAAGCTTTCTTT.